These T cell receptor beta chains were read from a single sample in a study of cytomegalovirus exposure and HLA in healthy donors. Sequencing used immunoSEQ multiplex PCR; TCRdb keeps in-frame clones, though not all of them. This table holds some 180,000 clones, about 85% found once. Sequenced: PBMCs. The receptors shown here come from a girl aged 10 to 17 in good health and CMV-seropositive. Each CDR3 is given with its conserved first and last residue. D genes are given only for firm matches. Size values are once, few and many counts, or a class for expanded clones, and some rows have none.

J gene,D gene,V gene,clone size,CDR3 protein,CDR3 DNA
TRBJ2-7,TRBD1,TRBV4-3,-,CASSKGAGGRDEQYF,TGCGCCAGCAGCAAAGGGGCAGGGGGCAGGGACGAGCAGTACTTC
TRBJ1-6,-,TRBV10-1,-,CASSESITGGSPLHF,TGCGCCAGCAGTGAGTCGATAACTGGGGGGTCACCCCTCCACTTT
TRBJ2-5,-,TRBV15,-,CATSGGGGAWETQYF,TGTGCCACCAGCGGCGGAGGGGGCGCGTGGGAGACCCAGTACTTC
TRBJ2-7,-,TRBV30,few,CAWSQQASYEQYF,TGTGCCTGGAGTCAACAGGCTTCCTACGAGCAGTACTTC
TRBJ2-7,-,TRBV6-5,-,CASSRGLAYEQYF,TGTGCCAGCAGTCGGGGACTGGCCTACGAGCAGTACTTC
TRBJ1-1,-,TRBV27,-,CASSLPGGTEAFF,TGTGCCAGCAGTTTACCGGGGGGCACTGAAGCTTTCTTT
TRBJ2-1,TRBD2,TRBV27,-,CASSLLRSSGMTNEQFF,TGTGCCAGCAGTTTACTCCGCTCTAGCGGGATGACGAATGAGCAGTTCTTC
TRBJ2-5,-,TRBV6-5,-,CASSYTVQETQYF,TGTGCCAGCAGTTACACGGTTCAAGAGACCCAGTACTTC
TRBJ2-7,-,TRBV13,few,CASSLGGSSYEQYF,TGTGCCAGCAGCTTAGGCGGGAGCTCCTACGAGCAGTACTTC
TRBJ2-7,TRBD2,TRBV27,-,CASSFSTSGFYEQYF,TGTGCCAGCAGTTTTTCGACTAGCGGGTTCTACGAGCAGTACTTC
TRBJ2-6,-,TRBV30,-,CAWSSGLSGANVLTF,TGTGCCTGGAGCTCAGGCCTCTCTGGGGCCAACGTCCTGACTTTC
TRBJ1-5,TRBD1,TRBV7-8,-,CASSLNGGTGGNQPQHF,TGTGCCAGCAGCTTAAACGGCGGGACAGGGGGCAATCAGCCCCAGCATTTT
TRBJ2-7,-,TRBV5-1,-,CASSLPKAGEQYF,TGCGCCAGCAGCTTACCTAAAGCGGGCGAGCAGTACTTC
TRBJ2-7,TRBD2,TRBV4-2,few,CASSQDTGGASEQYF,TGTGCCAGCAGCCAAGATACGGGAGGGGCTTCCGAGCAGTACTTC
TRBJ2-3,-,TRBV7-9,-,CASSSPVLASSTDTQYF,TGTGCCAGCAGCTCGCCAGTTCTAGCGTCTAGCACAGATACGCAGTATTTT
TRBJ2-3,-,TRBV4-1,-,CASSQTGSDTQYF,TGCGCCAGCAGCCAAACGGGATCAGATACGCAGTATTTT
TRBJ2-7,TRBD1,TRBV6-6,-,CASTQEGQGSSYEQYF,TGTGCCAGCACCCAGGAGGGACAGGGGAGCTCCTACGAGCAGTACTTC
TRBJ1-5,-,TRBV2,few,CASSEPNQPQHF,TGTGCCAGCAGTGAACCTAATCAGCCCCAGCATTTT
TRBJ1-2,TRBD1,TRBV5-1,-,CASSLGGGINGYTF,TGCGCCAGCAGCTTAGGAGGGGGCATCAATGGCTACACCTTC
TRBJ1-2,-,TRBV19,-,CASSIGGHGYTF,TGTGCCAGTAGTATCGGGGGACATGGCTACACCTTC
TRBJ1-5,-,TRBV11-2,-,CASSLQGLNQPQHF,TGTGCCAGCAGCTTACAGGGTTTGAATCAGCCCCAGCATTTT
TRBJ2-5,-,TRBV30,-,CAWGAQETQYF,TGTGCCTGGGGGGCCCAAGAGACCCAGTACTTC